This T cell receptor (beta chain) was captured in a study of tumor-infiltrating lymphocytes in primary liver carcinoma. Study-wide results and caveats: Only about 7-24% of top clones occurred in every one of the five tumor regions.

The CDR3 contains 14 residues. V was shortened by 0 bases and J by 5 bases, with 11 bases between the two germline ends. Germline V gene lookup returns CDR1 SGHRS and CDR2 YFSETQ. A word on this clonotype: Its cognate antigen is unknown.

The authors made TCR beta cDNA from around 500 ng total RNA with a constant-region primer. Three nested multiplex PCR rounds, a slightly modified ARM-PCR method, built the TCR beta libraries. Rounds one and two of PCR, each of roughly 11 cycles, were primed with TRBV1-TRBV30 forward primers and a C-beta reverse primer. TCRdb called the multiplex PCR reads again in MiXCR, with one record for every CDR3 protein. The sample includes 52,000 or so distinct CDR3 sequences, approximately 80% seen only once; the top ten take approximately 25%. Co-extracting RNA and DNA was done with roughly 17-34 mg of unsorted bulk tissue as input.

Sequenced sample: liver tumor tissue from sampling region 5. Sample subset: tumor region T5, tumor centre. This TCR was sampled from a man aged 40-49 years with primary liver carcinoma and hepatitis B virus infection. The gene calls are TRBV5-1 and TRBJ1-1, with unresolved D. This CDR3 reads CASSLAGEYTEAFF. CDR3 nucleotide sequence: TGCGCCAGCAGCTTGGCCGGGGAGTATACTGAAGCTTTCTTT. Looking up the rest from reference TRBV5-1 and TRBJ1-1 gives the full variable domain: KAGVTQTPRYLIKTRGQQVTLSCSPISGHRSVSWYQQTPGQGLQFLFEYFSETQRNKGNFPGRFSGRQFSNSRSEMNVSTLELGDSALYLCASSLAGEYTEAFFGQGTRLTVV.